This T cell receptor (beta chain) was recovered during a study of response to subunit inactivated influenza vaccine. Only a few counts were recorded for this clonotype. TCRdb reanalysed the RT-PCR reads using MiXCR and keeps one entry per CDR3 protein. Of about half a million distinct CDR3 sequences in the sample, roughly 9.8% were seen once. Specimen: PBMCs from blood, collected roughly 6 weeks after vaccination. The origin of this receptor is a man aged 45 to 65 who received an inactivated influenza vaccine.

The CDR3 nucleotides read TGTGCCAGCAGCTTAACGGACAGGTATAACACTGAAGCTTTCTTT. It yields the protein CASSLTDRYNTEAFF. This chain uses TRBV7-2 with TRBJ1-1; 7 bases match TRBD1. Germline V gives CDR1 SGHTA, CDR2 FQGNSA. This CDR3 has 15 residues. V shed 2 bases and J 2 bases; nucleotides not matched to a gene: 5.